The 32 T cell receptor beta chains listed next were all sequenced from one sample in a study of spatial heterogeneity in lung cancer. TCRdb re-called the 5' RACE reads with MiXCR, one entry per CDR3 protein. The table has nearly 50,000 distinct CDR3 sequences, 6% to 9.5% seen once. The sample's time point: sample taken at primary tumor resection. Unsorted whole RNA from tumor, nontumor lung or frozen PBMC underwent sequencing. Sequenced material: PBMCs, taken at surgery. Receptor source: a female donor with early-stage non-small cell lung cancer.

As DNA, the CDR3 is TGTGCCACCTCTATAGGAGGGGCTACTGAAGCTTTCTTT. Amino acid sequence: CATSIGGATEAFF. The V and J genes are TRBV19 and TRBJ1-1, with D perhaps TRBD1 (5 bases). The CDR3 runs to 13 residues. The V gene lost 10 bases and the J gene lost 5 bases, with 17 bases spanning the gap. Germline-derived CDR1 and CDR2 are LNHDA and SQIVND (reference sequence).

This clonotype has more than one count but fewer than ten. The junction departs from the called germline gene at one end, perhaps through a read error. The chain recombines TRBV2 with TRBJ2-4, with TRBD2 matching 13 bases. Germline-derived CDR1 and CDR2 are SNHLY and FYNNEI. The CDR3 contains 13 residues. CDR3 sequence (DNA): TGTGCCAGCAGTGAAACTAGCGGGGGGGTTTGTTCCTTC. It is translated as CASSETSGGVCSF.

This clonotype was seen ten or more times. The genes are TRBV4-3 and TRBJ1-6; 7 bases are shared with TRBD1. CDR1 is LGHNA and CDR2 is YSLEER in the germline V gene. The junction had 9 bases not matched to a gene; V was cut back by 4 bases and J by 6 bases. CDR3 size: 16 residues. This CDR3 reads CASSLTRQGRNSPLHF. CDR3 DNA sequence: TGCGCCAGCAGCCTCACCCGACAGGGCCGTAATTCACCCCTCCACTTT.

This clonotype was detected many times. V gene TRBV12-3 or TRBV12-4 combines with J gene TRBJ1-2; TRBD1 aligns across 8 bases. CDR3 length equals 13 residues. The V segment lost 7 bases and the J segment 2 bases; nucleotides outside the gene matches: 3. The CDR3 region has the DNA TGTGCCAGCATTCGACAGGGGAACTATGGCTACACCTTC. It translates to CASIRQGNYGYTF.

This clonotype was observed at least ten times. The chain's CDR3 is CSALPTGPNQPQHF. In nucleotides, the CDR3 is TGCAGTGCCCTACCGACAGGGCCCAATCAGCCCCAGCATTTT. V usage is TRBV20-1 and J usage is TRBJ1-5; 7 bases align to TRBD1. CDR1 and CDR2 (germline): DFQATT, SNEGSKA (reference sequence). CDR3 length: 14 amino acids. Trimming took 6 bases from V and 3 from J; bases not matched to a gene: 8.

This clonotype was found a few times. The chain uses TRBV5-1 and TRBJ1-1; D perhaps matches TRBD1 (5 bases). V dropped 3 bases and J dropped 1 base, with 13 bases sitting between them. The CDR3 length is 15 residues. CDR1 is SGHRS, CDR2 YFSETQ, per germline. The CDR3, as DNA: TGCGCCAGCAGCTCCCTCCCCGGGGCGAACACTGAAGCTTTCTTT. As protein: CASSSLPGANTEAFF.

V gene TRBV12-3 or TRBV12-4 combines with J gene TRBJ2-7, with a possible D match to TRBD1 (5 bases). The CDR3 is made up of 14 amino acids. Trimming removed 6 bases at V and 4 bases at J, with 16 bases between. This CDR3 reads CASSPRDSNYEQYF. Here the CDR3 DNA reads TGTGCCAGCAGCCCCCGAGACAGTAATTACGAGCAGTACTTC.

This clonotype has at least ten counts. The chain uses TRBV14 and TRBJ1-3; TRBD1 matches at 9 bases. J lost 3 bases, V lost 5 bases, and 8 bases had no gene match. The CDR3 consists of 16 residues. Germline-derived CDR1 and CDR2 are SGHDN and FVKESK. This CDR3 is CASSVTTGQGGNTIYF. CDR3 DNA: TGTGCCAGCAGCGTGACGACGGGACAGGGTGGAAACACCATATATTTT.

This clonotype was seen many times. The CDR3 reads CSASPGYTGELFF. The DNA of the CDR3 is TGCAGTGCTAGTCCCGGGTACACCGGGGAGCTGTTTTTT. This rearrangement joins TRBV20-1 to TRBJ2-2; D is uncertain. This CDR3 region has 13 residues. The germline V and J ends were trimmed by 3 bases and 3 bases, with 8 bases remaining between them. From germline, CDR1 is DFQATT and CDR2 SNEGSKA (reference sequence).

V gene TRBV18 combines with J gene TRBJ2-2, with D possibly being TRBD2 (7 bases). Germline-derived CDR1 and CDR2 are KGHSH and LQKENI. With 0 bases removed from V and 1 base from J, the gap between germline ends came to 9 bases. The CDR3 spans 16 residues. CDR3 bases: TGTGCCAGCTCACCACCGCGGGGGCTGAACACCGGGGAGCTGTTTTTT. It encodes CASSPPRGLNTGELFF.

By its share, this clonotype is medium-sized (0.01 to 0.1%). A read error may be the cause here, since a much bigger clone is one base away. The chain has TRBV18 and TRBJ2-7, with D possibly TRBD1 on 6 matching bases. V was cut by 3 bases and J by 5 bases, with 11 bases left in between. The germline V gene encodes CDR1 KGHSH and CDR2 LQKENI. The CDR3 runs 13 residues. The CDR3: CASSPDSNDEQYF. The CDR3 nucleotides read TGTGCCAGCTCACCGGACAGCAACGACGAGCAGTACTTC.

The gene calls are TRBV27 and TRBJ2-5, with TRBD1 identical over 12 bases. This CDR3 is built from 14 residues. The junction had 8 bases not matched to a gene; V was cut back by 10 bases and J by 5 bases. Germline CDR1 reads MNHEY; CDR2 reads SMNVEV (reference sequence). The CDR3 loop reads CATWDRGLGETQYF. The DNA for the CDR3 is TGTGCCACCTGGGACAGGGGGCTCGGCGAGACCCAGTACTTC.

The chain recombines TRBV2 with TRBJ1-1; 7 bases map to TRBD1. The CDR3 length is 13 residues. CDR1 is SNHLY, CDR2 FYNNEI, per germline. V lost 7 bases and J lost 6; bases outside the gene matches: 8. CDR3 sequence reads: CASKTGLEAEAFF. CDR3 sequence (DNA): TGTGCCAGCAAGACAGGGTTGGAGGCTGAAGCTTTCTTT.

This clonotype occurred many times. This chain's CDR3 is CASRRVGTGGASTDTQYF. CDR3 DNA sequence: TGTGCCAGCAGAAGAGTCGGGACAGGGGGGGCTAGCACAGATACGCAGTATTTT. This sequence joins TRBV6-1 and TRBJ2-3, with 11 bases matching TRBD1. This CDR3 spans 18 amino acids. Losses at the gene ends were 6 bases for V and 0 bases for J; bases not matched to a gene: 11. In germline, CDR1 is MNHNS, CDR2 SASEGT.

The chain couples TRBV7-8 to TRBJ2-7; 12 bases fit TRBD2. Germline assignment: CDR1 SGHVS and CDR2 FQNEAQ. The CDR3 runs 20 residues. Trimming cost V 4 bases and J 0 bases; bases outside gene matches: 16. In DNA form, the CDR3 reads TGTGCCAGCAGCTCGACCCCGGGACTAGCGGGCCAACCGGGCTCCTACGAGCAGTACTTC. Protein product: CASSSTPGLAGQPGSYEQYF.

This clonotype was seen repeatedly, ten times or more. The V and J genes are TRBV20-1 and TRBJ2-5; 7 nucleotides align to TRBD1. The V gene end was trimmed by 2 bases and the J gene end by 3 bases; junction bases not matched to a gene: 3. CDR1 and CDR2 from the germline V gene are DFQATT and SNEGSKA (reference sequence). The CDR3 length is 13 residues. The CDR3, as DNA: TGCAGTGCTAGACTCACAGGGGAAGAGACCCAGTACTTC. The encoded protein is CSARLTGEETQYF.

This clonotype was seen many times. J is TRBJ1-1 and V is TRBV28; D is unresolved. The CDR3 runs to 14 residues. V was trimmed by 4 bases and J by 1 base, leaving 10 bases between them. Germline-derived CDR1 and CDR2 are MDHEN and SYDVKM. In DNA, the CDR3 is TGTGCCAGCAGTTCCCCCGGGCCGAACACTGAAGCTTTCTTT. Translated, it gives CASSSPGPNTEAFF.

The chain carries TRBV30 and TRBJ1-6; 7 bases line up with TRBD1. The junction had 6 bases not matched to a gene; V was cut back by 0 bases and J by 10 bases. CDR3 length: 14 amino acids. Looked up from germline, CDR1 is GTSNPN and CDR2 is SVGIG (reference sequence). CDR3 sequence: CAWSVDRVRSPLHF. As DNA, the CDR3 is TGTGCCTGGAGTGTCGACAGGGTTCGGTCACCCCTCCACTTT.

The rearrangement links TRBV7-9 to TRBJ2-5; no definite D call. Germline values: CDR1 SEHNR, CDR2 FQNEAQ (reference sequence). Between the trimmed V and J ends, which lost 0 bases and 1 base, there was a span of 3 bases. The CDR3 runs to 13 residues. CDR3 nucleotide sequence: TGTGCCAGCAGCTTAGCCCTCCAAGAGACCCAGTACTTC. Its protein product is CASSLALQETQYF.

This clonotype has only a few counts. This chain joins TRBV7-8 and TRBJ1-5, with 7 bases fitting TRBD1. Trimming took 5 bases from V and 2 from J; bases not matched to a gene: 6. CDR1 and CDR2 (germline): SGHVS, FQNEAQ. The CDR3 is 15 amino acids. The CDR3 DNA follows: TGTGCCAGCAGCAGCACAGGGGACGGCAATCAGCCCCAGCATTTT. It codes for CASSSTGDGNQPQHF.

The chain combines TRBV19 with TRBJ2-3; 9 positions agree with TRBD1. CDR1 and CDR2 from the germline V gene are LNHDA and SQIVND (reference sequence). V shed 7 bases and J 4 bases; nucleotides not matched to a gene: 12. The CDR3 is 16 residues long. The CDR3: CASKKLIQGASDTQYF. DNA for the CDR3: TGTGCCAGTAAAAAGCTGATACAGGGGGCATCAGATACGCAGTATTTT.

This clonotype was seen more than once but under ten times. This chain connects TRBV10-3 to TRBJ1-1; the D gene is possibly TRBD1 (5 bases). Germline V gene data show CDR1 as ENHRY and CDR2 as SYGVKD. The V gene lost 4 bases and the J gene lost 0 bases, with 9 bases spanning the gap. This CDR3 contains 14 residues. CDR3 nucleotides: TGTGCCATCAGTGGGCAGGGATTGAACACTGAAGCTTTCTTT. Protein sequence: CAISGQGLNTEAFF.

This chain links TRBV5-4 with TRBJ2-7, with TRBD1 identical over 8 bases. The CDR3 contains 19 residues. Germline V gene sequence: CDR1 SGHNT, CDR2 YYREEE (reference sequence). Trimming at V came to 3 bases and at J to 0 bases, leaving 17 bases not matched to a gene. The CDR3: CASSSPPGQGDVRSYEQYF. The CDR3 DNA reads TGTGCCAGCAGCTCCCCACCCGGACAGGGCGATGTTCGCTCCTACGAGCAGTACTTC.

The chain joins TRBV12-1 to TRBJ2-2; the D call in the table, TRBD1, was not verified against the DNA. TRBV12-1 represents a pseudogene. This CDR3 spans 17 amino acids. CDR3 DNA sequence: TGTGCCAGCCTGCGGGGGTGCTACTACAGAACCACCGGGGAGCTGTTTTTT. Translating it yields CASLRGCYYRTTGELFF.

This clonotype was seen ten or more times. The chain links TRBV29-1 to TRBJ2-3, with 7 positions matching TRBD1. CDR3 length: 14 residues. V trimming: 7 bases; J trimming: 0 bases; junction bases outside the gene matches: 7. Per the germline V gene, CDR1 is SQVTM and CDR2 is ANQGSEA. For the CDR3, the DNA is TGCAGCGGGGTCGGGACAGCGAGCACAGATACGCAGTATTTT. Its translation: CSGVGTASTDTQYF.

This clonotype has ten or more counts. This chain uses TRBV25-1 with TRBJ1-4; D remains ambiguous. V lost 8 bases and J lost 7, with 14 bases in between. CDR1 is MGHDK and CDR2 is SYGVNS in the germline V gene. This CDR3 is built from 13 residues. In nucleotides, the CDR3 is TGTGCCAGCGCCACTGTCGGAACTGAAAAACTGTTTTTT. Its protein product is CASATVGTEKLFF. Looking up the rest from reference TRBV25-1 and TRBJ1-4 gives the full variable domain: EADIYQTPRYLVIGTGKKITLECSQTMGHDKMYWYQQDPGMELHLIHYSYGVNSTEKGDLSSESTVSRIRTEHFPLTLESARPSHTSQYLCASATVGTEKLFFGSGTQLSVL.

A few counts support this clonotype. The chain recombines TRBV28 with TRBJ1-6; weak D call: TRBD1 (5 bases). In germline, CDR1 is MDHEN, CDR2 SYDVKM. The CDR3 length is 16 residues. Trimming pared 2 bases from V and 0 bases from J, leaving 8 bases between. The CDR3 region has the DNA TGTGCCAGCAGTTTAGTAAGGGGCTCCTATAATTCACCCCTCCACTTT. It encodes CASSLVRGSYNSPLHF.

This clonotype was picked up a small number of times. The V gene is TRBV6-2 or TRBV6-3, the J gene TRBJ2-7; a weak D match, TRBD1 (5 bases). CDR1 is MNHEY, CDR2 SVGEGT, per germline. Between the trimmed V and J ends, which lost 6 bases and 4 bases, there was a span of 19 bases. CDR3 length: 15 residues. CDR3 nucleotides: TGTGCCAGCAGAAACGGCGCAGGGCCACCTTACGAGCAGTACTTC. This encodes CASRNGAGPPYEQYF.

This clonotype has a handful of counts. The rearrangement joins TRBV5-4 to TRBJ1-3; D gene unclear. With 0 bases removed from V and 0 bases from J, the gap between germline ends came to 4 bases. The CDR3 runs to 14 residues. Per germline, CDR1 SGHNT and CDR2 YYREEE (reference sequence). CDR3 region: CASSLEGSGNTIYF. In DNA form, the CDR3 reads TGTGCCAGCAGCTTGGAAGGCTCTGGAAACACCATATATTTT.

With respect to this clonotype: This may stem from a read error, because a much larger clone lies one nucleotide away. The J gene is TRBJ2-1, the V gene TRBV12-3 or TRBV12-4; 10 bases fit TRBD2. The CDR3 covers 14 residues. After removal of 3 bases from V and 11 bases from J, the junction contained 7 bases not matched to a gene. In DNA form, the CDR3 reads TGTGCCAGCAGTTTTAGCGGGGGGACGGATAAGCAGTTCTTC. As protein: CASSFSGGTDKQFF.

This clonotype was counted many times. V is TRBV7-8 and J is TRBJ1-5; D remains ambiguous. CDR3 length: 14 amino acids. Deletions cut 7 bases from V and 4 bases from J, with 14 bases between. The germline gives CDR1 SGHVS, CDR2 FQNEAQ. The CDR3 is CASTLSRGNQPQHF. The CDR3 nucleotides read TGTGCCAGCACCCTCAGCCGGGGAAATCAGCCCCAGCATTTT.

As concerns this clonotype: Given a much more abundant clone one base away, this may be a read error. The J gene is TRBJ2-4, the V gene TRBV20-1; D is ambiguous. This CDR3 has 15 amino acids. CDR1 is DFQATT and CDR2 is SNEGSKA in the germline V gene (reference sequence). CDR3 in DNA: TGCAATGCTAGAGATTGGGCCACCACTGGGGACATTCAGTACTTC. This gives the protein CNARDWATTGDIQYF.